These T cell receptor beta chains were read from a single sample in a study of T cell responses to AZD1222 COVID-19 vaccine. The assay was immunoSEQ multiplex PCR, and TCRdb's table has in-frame clones only and misses some. The table records 150,000 or so clones, about 90% of them present only once. Material: peripheral blood, obtained 28 days after the second AZD1222 dose. The source is an adult who received the AZD1222 COVID-19 vaccine. CDR3s include the opening cysteine and the closing phenylalanine or tryptophan.

V	J	length	CDR3
TRBV3-1/TRBV3-2	TRBJ1-6	12	CASSTRNSPLHF
TRBV5-1	TRBJ1-6	15	CASSPEGRVASPLHF
TRBV27	TRBJ1-2	14	CASSLVGGSYGYTF
TRBV27	TRBJ2-3	14	CASSLETSTDTQYF
TRBV19	TRBJ1-5	18	CASSIGQGAAYSNQPQHF
TRBV28	TRBJ1-2	13	CASSFRQLYGYTF
TRBV2	TRBJ2-2	16	CASRSTSGTNTGELFF
TRBV18	TRBJ1-5	15	CASSPMGQGNQPQHF
TRBV5-1	TRBJ2-2	14	CASSGQTTTGELFF
TRBV15	TRBJ1-5	13	CATSRVYDQPQHF
TRBV6-2/TRBV6-3	TRBJ1-1	14	CASSYSYSGTEAFF
TRBV12-3/TRBV12-4	TRBJ1-2	13	CASSLQGGSGYTF
TRBV30	TRBJ1-1	17	CAWSGEGFDSKNTEAFF
TRBV6-4	TRBJ1-2	14	CASSPTRGGYGYTF
TRBV5-3	TRBJ1-5	15	CARSLGQSSNQPQHF
TRBV28	TRBJ2-5	16	CASRPPWEGRRETQYF
TRBV19	TRBJ1-2	15	CASRTEQGGNYGYTF
TRBV7-9	TRBJ2-3	13	CATRDSGTDTQYF
TRBV28	TRBJ1-6	14	CASSLSGGSRPLHF
TRBV11-3	TRBJ1-1	13	CASSSQVDTEAFF
TRBV6-2/TRBV6-3	TRBJ1-5	14	CASSYRGSNQPQHF
TRBV28	TRBJ2-5	16	CASSLSRGWDGETQYF
TRBV30	TRBJ2-5	15	CAWSATGYGIETQYF
TRBV11-2	TRBJ2-4	14	CASSSRLAKNIQYF
TRBV29-1	TRBJ1-1	12	CSAGEGETEAFF
TRBV6-6	TRBJ2-7	14	CASSEGQGAWEQYF
TRBV2	TRBJ2-1	15	CASSGLASSYNEQFF
TRBV6-6	TRBJ2-5	14	CASSYRGIRETQYF
TRBV7-2	TRBJ1-1	14	CASSSQGSRSEAFF
TRBV28	TRBJ1-4	14	CASKLLGQAEKLFF
TRBV9	TRBJ1-5	15	CASSVGPGAAQPQHF
TRBV4-3	TRBJ2-1	14	CASSQIRASNEQFF
TRBV5-1	TRBJ1-2	12	CASSSGLYGYTF
TRBV9	TRBJ1-1	17	CASSPWIGTGRATEAFF
TRBV7-3	TRBJ2-7	13	CASSLSGATEQYF
TRBV14	TRBJ2-1	15	CASSQQDFSYNEQFF
TRBV7-2	TRBJ2-7	15	CASSPPTSGSYEQYF
TRBV6-5	TRBJ1-1	15	CASSYSTGRYTEAFF
TRBV19	TRBJ1-4	13	CASSIDVREKLFF
TRBV21-1	TRBJ2-5	13	CASSRGRAETQYF
TRBV11-3	TRBJ1-1	16	CASSLTRTGGGTEAFF
TRBV15	TRBJ1-1	16	CATSRPSRGPNTEAFF
TRBV11-2	TRBJ2-1	13	CASSPGTLGEQFF
TRBV4-3	TRBJ1-2	13	CASSLTGSYGYTF
TRBV19	TRBJ1-5	15	CASSTDRGWDQPQHF
TRBV4-1	TRBJ1-3	16	CASSPGRLGSGNTIYF
TRBV28	TRBJ2-7	12	CASNLGGSEQYF
TRBV30	TRBJ2-1	14	CAWSVNSGYNEQFF
TRBV9	TRBJ2-2	15	CASSVRDRETGELFF
TRBV28	TRBJ1-4	13	CASSGRAIEKLFF
TRBV28	TRBJ1-2	12	CASSLAGSGYTF
TRBV27	TRBJ2-2	13	CASTTGVAGELFF
TRBV2	TRBJ2-2	15	CASSGTSGNTGELFF